This passage covers 3 T cell receptor beta chains from one sample sequenced in a study of control samples from healthy donors and cancer patients. The assay was immunoSEQ multiplex PCR, and TCRdb's table has in-frame clones only and misses some. The table lists 150,000 or so clones, approximately 96% of them singletons. Sequenced: blood. These receptors all come from a woman aged 40-49 years in good health.

The chain carries TRBV9 and TRBJ2-2, with 9 positions matching TRBD1. After removal of 4 bases from V and 5 bases from J, the junction contained 9 bases not matched to a gene. The germline CDR1 and CDR2 sequences are SGDLS and YYNGEE. This CDR3 is built from 16 residues. The CDR3: CASSPNRGRWTGELFF. The DNA for the CDR3 is TGTGCCAGCAGCCCAAACAGGGGGCGCTGGACCGGGGAGCTGTTTTTT.

J is TRBJ2-5 and V is TRBV21-1; TRBD1, the table's D call, lacks a check against the DNA. TRBV21-1 is a pseudogene segment. This CDR3 contains 15 residues. CDR3 in DNA: TGTGCCAGCAGCAAAGCTTACAGGTCACGAGAGACCCAGTACTTC. Translated, it gives CASSKAYRSRETQYF.

The V call is TRBV9, the J call TRBJ1-1, with 8 bases aligning to TRBD1. The V segment lost 3 bases and the J segment 5 bases; nucleotides outside the gene matches: 18. The germline gives CDR1 SGDLS, CDR2 YYNGEE. The CDR3 sequence is 18 residues long. Here the CDR3 reads CASSANPGQEDLRTEAFF. In DNA form, the CDR3 reads TGTGCCAGCAGCGCTAACCCGGGACAGGAAGACTTGAGGACTGAAGCTTTCTTT.